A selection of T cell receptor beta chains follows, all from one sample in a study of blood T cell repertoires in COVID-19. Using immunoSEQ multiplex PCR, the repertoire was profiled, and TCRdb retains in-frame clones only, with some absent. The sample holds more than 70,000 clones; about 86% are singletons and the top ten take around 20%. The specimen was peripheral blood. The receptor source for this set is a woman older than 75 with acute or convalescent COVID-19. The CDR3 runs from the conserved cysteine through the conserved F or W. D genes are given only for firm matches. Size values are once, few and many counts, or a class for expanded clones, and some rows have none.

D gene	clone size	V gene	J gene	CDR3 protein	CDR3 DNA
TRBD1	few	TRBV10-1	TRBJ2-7	CASSEDRGGYEQYF	TGCGCCAGCAGTGAAGACAGGGGTGGCTACGAGCAGTACTTC
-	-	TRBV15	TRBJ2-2	CATSRGGNTGELFF	TGTGCCACCAGCAGAGGAGGGAACACCGGGGAGCTGTTTTTT
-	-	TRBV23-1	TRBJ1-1	CARVRVVMNTEAFF	TGCGCCAGGGTTCGGGTAGTCATGAACACTGAAGCTTTCTTT
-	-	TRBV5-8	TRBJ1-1	CASSFPGTLNTEAFF	TGTGCCAGCAGCTTCCCCGGGACATTGAACACTGAAGCTTTCTTT
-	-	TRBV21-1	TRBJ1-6	CASNPTGSSSPLHF	TGTGCCAGCAACCCGACAGGTAGTAGTTCACCCCTCCACTTT
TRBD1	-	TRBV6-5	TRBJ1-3	CASSADRSGNTIYF	TGTGCCAGCAGCGCGGACAGGTCTGGAAACACCATATATTTT
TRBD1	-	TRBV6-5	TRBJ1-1	CASSNSGGAFF	TGTGCCAGCAGTAATTCAGGGGGCGCTTTCTTT
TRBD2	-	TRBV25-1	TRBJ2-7	CASGRGYEQYF	TGTGCCAGCGGGAGGGGATACGAGCAGTACTTC
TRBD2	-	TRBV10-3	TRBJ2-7	CAISPSGGIYEQYF	TGTGCCATCAGTCCTAGCGGGGGGATCTACGAGCAGTACTTC
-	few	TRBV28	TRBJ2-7	CASSTLGVFGEQYF	TGTGCCAGCAGTACCCTCGGGGTTTTCGGCGAGCAGTACTTC
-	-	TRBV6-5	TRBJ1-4	CASSYYGGKLFF	TGTGCCAGCAGTTACTACGGGGGGAAACTGTTTTTT
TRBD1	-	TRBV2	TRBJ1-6	CASETGTNSPLHF	TGTGCCAGCGAGACAGGGACGAATTCACCCCTCCACTTT
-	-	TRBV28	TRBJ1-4	CASSPSGGLRKLFF	TGTGCCAGCAGTCCCTCGGGAGGGTTGAGGAAACTGTTTTTT
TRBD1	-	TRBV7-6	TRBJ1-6	CASSLNPSSTGYNSPLHF	TGTGCCAGCAGCCTTAACCCATCTTCGACAGGGTATAATTCACCCCTCCACTTT
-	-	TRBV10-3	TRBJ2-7	CAITSGSYEQYF	TGTGCCATCACTAGTGGGAGTTACGAGCAGTACTTC
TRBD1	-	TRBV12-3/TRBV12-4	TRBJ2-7	CASNRDSTYEQYF	TGTGCCAGCAACCGGGACAGTACCTACGAGCAGTACTTC
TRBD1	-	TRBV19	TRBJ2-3	CASTTGLTDTQYF	TGTGCCAGTACGACAGGGTTAACAGATACGCAGTATTTT
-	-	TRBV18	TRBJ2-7	CASSPARSPPGEQYF	TGTGCCAGCTCACCCGCACGGAGCCCACCGGGCGAGCAGTACTTC
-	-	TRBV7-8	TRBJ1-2	CASSLESRYGYTF	TGTGCCAGCAGCTTAGAGAGCCGATATGGCTACACCTTC
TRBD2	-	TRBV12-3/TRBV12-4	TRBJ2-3	CASSRLAGGQAF	TGTGCCAGCAGTCGACTAGCGGGGGGCCAAGCATTT
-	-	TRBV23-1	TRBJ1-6	CASSQSWAGPKSPLHF	TGCGCCAGCAGTCAATCTTGGGCAGGCCCTAAATCACCCCTCCACTTT
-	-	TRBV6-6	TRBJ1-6	CASSYSNNRDGSPLHF	TGTGCCAGCAGTTACTCTAACAACAGGGATGGTTCACCCCTCCACTTT
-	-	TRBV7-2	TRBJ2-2	CASSSQGTGELFF	TGTGCCAGCAGCTCGCAGGGTACCGGGGAGCTGTTTTTT
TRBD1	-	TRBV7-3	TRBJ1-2	CASSLDRAGYGYTF	TGTGCCAGCAGCTTAGACAGGGCGGGCTATGGCTACACCTTC
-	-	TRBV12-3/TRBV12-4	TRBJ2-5	CASSLGETQYF	TGTGCCAGCAGTTTGGGCGAGACCCAGTACTTC
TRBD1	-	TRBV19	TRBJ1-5	CASSIGDSVFRPQHF	TGTGCCAGTAGTATAGGGGACAGCGTTTTTCGGCCCCAGCATTTT
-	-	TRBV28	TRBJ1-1	CASSRDLLNTEAFF	TGTGCCAGCAGTCGGGACTTACTGAACACTGAAGCTTTCTTT
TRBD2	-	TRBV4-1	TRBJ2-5	CASSQVLAGGRETQYF	TGCGCCAGCAGCCAAGTCCTAGCGGGGGGGAGGGAGACCCAGTACTTC
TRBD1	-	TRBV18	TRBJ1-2	CASSPGTGGNYGYTF	TGTGCCAGCTCACCCGGGACAGGGGGCAACTATGGCTACACCTTC
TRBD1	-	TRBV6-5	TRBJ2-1	CASSQNTGVYNEQFF	TGTGCCAGCAGTCAGAACACAGGGGTGTACAATGAGCAGTTCTTC
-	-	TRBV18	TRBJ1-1	CASSPQANTEAFF	TGTGCCAGCTCACCCCAAGCGAACACTGAAGCTTTCTTT
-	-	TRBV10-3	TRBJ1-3	CATQQVPGNTIYF	TGTGCCACACAACAGGTTCCTGGAAACACCATATATTTT
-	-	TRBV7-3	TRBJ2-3	CASSPRWQGKEHTQYF	TGTGCCAGCAGCCCCCGGTGGCAGGGGAAAGAGCATACGCAGTATTTT
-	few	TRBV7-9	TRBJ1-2	CASSLAQGPASYGYTF	TGTGCCAGCAGCTTAGCGCAGGGGCCCGCCTCCTATGGCTACACCTTC
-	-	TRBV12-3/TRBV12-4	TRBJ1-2	CASSLEQLYGYTF	TGTGCCAGCAGTTTGGAACAGCTCTATGGCTACACCTTC
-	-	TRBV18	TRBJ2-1	CASSPLGSSYNEQFF	TGTGCCAGCTCACCATTAGGGAGCTCCTACAATGAGCAGTTCTTC
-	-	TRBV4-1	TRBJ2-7	CASSQDQGALYF	TGCGCCAGCAGCCAAGATCAGGGCGCGCTGTACTTC
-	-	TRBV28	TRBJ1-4	CASSLPGGNEKLFF	TGTGCCAGCAGCCTCCCGGGAGGTAATGAAAAACTGTTTTTT
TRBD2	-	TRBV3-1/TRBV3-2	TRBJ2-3	CASSHYAGGQDTQYF	TGTGCCAGCAGCCATTACGCGGGGGGGCAAGATACGCAGTATTTT
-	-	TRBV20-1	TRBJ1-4	CSASVRAGEKLFF	TGCAGTGCTAGTGTTCGGGCGGGTGAAAAACTGTTTTTT
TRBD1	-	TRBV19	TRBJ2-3	CASSTRTGGEGDTQYF	TGTGCCAGTAGTACCCGGACAGGGGGCGAGGGAGATACGCAGTATTTT
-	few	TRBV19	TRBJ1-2	CASSIGPVGSYGYTF	TGTGCCAGTAGTATAGGGCCAGTGGGCTCCTATGGCTACACCTTC
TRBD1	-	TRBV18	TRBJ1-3	CASSPPYRGPGNTIYF	TGTGCCAGCTCACCACCATACAGGGGGCCTGGAAACACCATATATTTT
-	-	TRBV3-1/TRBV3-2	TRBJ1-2	CASSPTQKTGNYGYTF	TGTGCCAGCAGCCCCACCCAGAAGACGGGTAACTATGGCTACACCTTC
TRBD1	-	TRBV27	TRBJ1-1	CASRQWTGGYTEAFF	TGTGCCAGCAGACAATGGACAGGGGGTTATACTGAAGCTTTCTTT
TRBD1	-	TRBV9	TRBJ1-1	CASSQGTGSAAFF	TGTGCCAGCAGCCAAGGGACAGGGAGTGCGGCTTTCTTT
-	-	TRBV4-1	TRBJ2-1	CASSRGGVNEQFF	TGCGCCAGCAGCCGCGGGGGCGTCAATGAGCAGTTCTTC
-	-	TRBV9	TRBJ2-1	CASSARQGRAGNEQFF	TGTGCCAGCAGCGCTCGACAGGGTCGTGCGGGGAATGAGCAGTTCTTC
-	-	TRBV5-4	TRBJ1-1	CASSKEGTLNTEAFF	TGTGCCAGCAGCAAAGAAGGGACTCTGAACACTGAAGCTTTCTTT
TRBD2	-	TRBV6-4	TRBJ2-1	CASSAGGEQVYANSYNEQFF	TGTGCCAGCAGCGCCGGGGGGGAACAGGTTTACGCTAACTCCTACAATGAGCAGTTCTTC
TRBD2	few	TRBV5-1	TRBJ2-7	CASSSGLAPYEQYF	TGCGCCAGCAGCTCGGGACTAGCCCCCTACGAGCAGTACTTC
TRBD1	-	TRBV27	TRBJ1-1	CASRPSGQGLAKAFF	TGTGCCAGCAGACCTTCGGGACAGGGGCTCGCCAAAGCTTTCTTT
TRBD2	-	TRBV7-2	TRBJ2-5	CASSLVPRGAGARETQYF	TGTGCCAGCAGCTTAGTTCCCCGGGGAGCGGGGGCTCGGGAGACCCAGTACTTC
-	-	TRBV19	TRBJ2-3	CASSAQTSHADTQYF	TGTGCCAGTAGTGCGCAAACTAGTCACGCAGATACGCAGTATTTT
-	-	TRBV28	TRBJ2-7	CASSPRQVPYEQYF	TGTGCCAGCAGTCCTAGACAGGTGCCCTACGAGCAGTACTTC